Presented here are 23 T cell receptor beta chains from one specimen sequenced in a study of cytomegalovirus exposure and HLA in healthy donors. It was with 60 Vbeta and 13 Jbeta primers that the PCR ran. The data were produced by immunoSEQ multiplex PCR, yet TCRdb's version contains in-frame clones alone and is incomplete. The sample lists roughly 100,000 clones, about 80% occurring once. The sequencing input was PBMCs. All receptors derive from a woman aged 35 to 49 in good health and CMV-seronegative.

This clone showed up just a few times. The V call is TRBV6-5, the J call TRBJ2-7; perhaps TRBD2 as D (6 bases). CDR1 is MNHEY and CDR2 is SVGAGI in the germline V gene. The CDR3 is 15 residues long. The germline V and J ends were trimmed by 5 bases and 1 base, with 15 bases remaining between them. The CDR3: CASSLGLEASYEQYF. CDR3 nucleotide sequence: TGTGCCAGCAGTCTGGGACTGGAGGCATCCTACGAGCAGTACTTC.

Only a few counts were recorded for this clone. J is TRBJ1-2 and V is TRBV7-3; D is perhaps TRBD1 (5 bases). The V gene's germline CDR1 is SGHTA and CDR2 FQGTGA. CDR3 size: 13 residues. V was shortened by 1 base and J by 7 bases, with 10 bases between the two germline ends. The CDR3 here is CASSLSAGFGYTF. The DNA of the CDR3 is TGTGCCAGCAGCTTAAGTGCAGGGTTTGGCTACACCTTC.

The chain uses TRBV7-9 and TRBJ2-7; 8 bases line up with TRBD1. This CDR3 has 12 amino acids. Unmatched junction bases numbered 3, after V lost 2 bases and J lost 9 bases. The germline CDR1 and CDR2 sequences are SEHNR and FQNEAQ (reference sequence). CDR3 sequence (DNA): TGTGCCAGCAGCTTACAGGGGGCTTTGCAGTACTTC. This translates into CASSLQGALQYF.

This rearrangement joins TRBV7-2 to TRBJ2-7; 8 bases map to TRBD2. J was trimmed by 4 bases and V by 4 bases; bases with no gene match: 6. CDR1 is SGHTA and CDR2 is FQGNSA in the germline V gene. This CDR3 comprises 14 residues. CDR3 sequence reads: CASSSLLAAYEQYF. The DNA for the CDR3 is TGTGCCAGCAGCTCCCTACTAGCGGCTTACGAGCAGTACTTC.

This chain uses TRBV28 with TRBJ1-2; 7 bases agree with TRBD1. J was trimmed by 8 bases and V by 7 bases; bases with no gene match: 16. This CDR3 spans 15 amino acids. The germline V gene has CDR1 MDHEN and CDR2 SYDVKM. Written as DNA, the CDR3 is TGTGCCAGCAACGTACAGGGGTTGTCTTTGGTAGGCTACACCTTC. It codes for CASNVQGLSLVGYTF.

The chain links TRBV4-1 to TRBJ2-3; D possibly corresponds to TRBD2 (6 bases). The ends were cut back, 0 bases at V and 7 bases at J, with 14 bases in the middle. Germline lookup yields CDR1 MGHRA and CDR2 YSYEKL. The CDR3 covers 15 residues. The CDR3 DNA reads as TGCGCCAGCAGCCAAGATCGAGGTGGCGGGAATACGCAGTATTTT. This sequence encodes CASSQDRGGGNTQYF.

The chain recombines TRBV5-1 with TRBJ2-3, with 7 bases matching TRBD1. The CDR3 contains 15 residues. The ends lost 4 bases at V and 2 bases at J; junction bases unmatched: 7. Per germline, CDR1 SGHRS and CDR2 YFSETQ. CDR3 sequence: CASSGYRGPTDTQYF. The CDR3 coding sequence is TGCGCCAGCAGCGGCTACAGGGGACCCACAGATACGCAGTATTTT. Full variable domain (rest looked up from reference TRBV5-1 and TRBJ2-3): KAGVTQTPRYLIKTRGQQVTLSCSPISGHRSVSWYQQTPGQGLQFLFEYFSETQRNKGNFPGRFSGRQFSNSRSEMNVSTLELGDSALYLCASSGYRGPTDTQYFGPGTRLTVL.

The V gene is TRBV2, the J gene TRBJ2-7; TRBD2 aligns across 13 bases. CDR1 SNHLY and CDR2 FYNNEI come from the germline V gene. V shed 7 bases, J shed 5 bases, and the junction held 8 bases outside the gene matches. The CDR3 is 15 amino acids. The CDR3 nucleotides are TGTGCCAGCACCCCGGGACTAGCGGGATCCCACGAGCAGTACTTC. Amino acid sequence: CASTPGLAGSHEQYF.

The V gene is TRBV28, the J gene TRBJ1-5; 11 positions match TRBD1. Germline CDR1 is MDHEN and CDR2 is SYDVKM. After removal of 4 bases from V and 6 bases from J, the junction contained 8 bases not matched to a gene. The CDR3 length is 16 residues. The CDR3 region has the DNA TGTGCCAGCAGTTCAGGGACAGGGGGTTATCTTCAGCCCCAGCATTTT. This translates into CASSSGTGGYLQPQHF.

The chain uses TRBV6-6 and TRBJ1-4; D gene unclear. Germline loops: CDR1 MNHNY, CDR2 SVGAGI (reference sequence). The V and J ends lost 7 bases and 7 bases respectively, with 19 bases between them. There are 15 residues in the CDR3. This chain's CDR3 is CASKRDTLPFEKLFF. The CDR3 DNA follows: TGTGCCAGCAAAAGAGACACCCTACCGTTTGAAAAACTGTTTTTT.

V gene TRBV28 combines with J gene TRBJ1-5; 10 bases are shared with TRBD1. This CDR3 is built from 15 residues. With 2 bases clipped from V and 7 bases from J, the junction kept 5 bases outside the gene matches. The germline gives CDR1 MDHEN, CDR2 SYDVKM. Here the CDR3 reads CASSLAGQGGQPQHF. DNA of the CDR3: TGTGCCAGCAGTTTAGCAGGACAGGGGGGGCAGCCCCAGCATTTT.

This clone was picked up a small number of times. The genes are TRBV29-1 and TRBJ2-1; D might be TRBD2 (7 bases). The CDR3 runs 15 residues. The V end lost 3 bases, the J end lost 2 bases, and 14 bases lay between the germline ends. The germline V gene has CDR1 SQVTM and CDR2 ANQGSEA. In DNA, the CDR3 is TGCAGCGTTGATGTACCGGGGGGCGCCTACAATGAGCAGTTCTTC. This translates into CSVDVPGGAYNEQFF.

CDR3 nucleotides: TGTGCCAGCAGCTTGGGGGGCGGGACTCCTGGCCGACAAGAGACCCAGTACTTC. Protein: CASSLGGGTPGRQETQYF. The chain is built from TRBV5-4 and TRBJ2-5, with TRBD2 as a possible D gene (6 bases). Germline CDR1 SGHNT, CDR2 YYREEE (reference sequence). The CDR3 runs to 18 residues. The V end was cut by 0 bases, the J end by 2 bases, with 20 bases between.

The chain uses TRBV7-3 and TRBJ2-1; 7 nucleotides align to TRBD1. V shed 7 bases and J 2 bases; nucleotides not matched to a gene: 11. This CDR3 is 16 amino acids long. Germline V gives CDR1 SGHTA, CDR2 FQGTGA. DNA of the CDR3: TGTGCCAGCACCGTATCAGGGGGAAGAACCTACAATGAGCAGTTCTTC. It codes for CASTVSGGRTYNEQFF.

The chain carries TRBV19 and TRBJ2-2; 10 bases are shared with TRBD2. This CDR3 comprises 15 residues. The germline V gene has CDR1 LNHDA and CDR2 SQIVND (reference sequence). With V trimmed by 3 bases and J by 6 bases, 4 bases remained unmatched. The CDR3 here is CASSMVLAGAGELFF. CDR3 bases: TGTGCCAGTAGTATGGTCCTAGCGGGAGCCGGGGAGCTGTTTTTT.

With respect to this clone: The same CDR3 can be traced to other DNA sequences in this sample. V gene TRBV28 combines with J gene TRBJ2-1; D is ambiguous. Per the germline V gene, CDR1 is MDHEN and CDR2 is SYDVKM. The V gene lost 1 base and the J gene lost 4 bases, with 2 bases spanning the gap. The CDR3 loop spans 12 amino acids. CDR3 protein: CASSLSYNEQFF. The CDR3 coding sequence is TGTGCCAGCAGTTTATCTTACAATGAGCAGTTCTTC.

In nucleotides, the CDR3 is TGTGCCAGCTCACCTGCGGGAGGCGAGCAGTACTTC. It is translated as CASSPAGGEQYF. V gene TRBV18 combines with J gene TRBJ2-7; 8 bases fit TRBD2. The CDR3 is 12 amino acids. The V gene end was trimmed by 3 bases and the J gene end by 6 bases; junction bases not matched to a gene: 1. Per germline, CDR1 KGHSH and CDR2 LQKENI.

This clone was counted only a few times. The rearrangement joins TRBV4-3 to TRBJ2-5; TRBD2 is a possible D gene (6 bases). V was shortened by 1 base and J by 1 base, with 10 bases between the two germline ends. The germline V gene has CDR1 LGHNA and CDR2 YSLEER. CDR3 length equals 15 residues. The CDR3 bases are TGCGCCAGCAGCCAAGGGAGGGCGCCCCAAGAGACCCAGTACTTC. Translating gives CASSQGRAPQETQYF.

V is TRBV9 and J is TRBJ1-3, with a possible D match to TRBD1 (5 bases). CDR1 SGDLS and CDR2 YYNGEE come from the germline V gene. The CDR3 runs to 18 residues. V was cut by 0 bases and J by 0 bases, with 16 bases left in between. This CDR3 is CASSVEGFSTLSGNTIYF. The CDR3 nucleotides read TGTGCCAGCAGCGTAGAGGGGTTCTCAACCCTCTCTGGAAACACCATATATTTT.

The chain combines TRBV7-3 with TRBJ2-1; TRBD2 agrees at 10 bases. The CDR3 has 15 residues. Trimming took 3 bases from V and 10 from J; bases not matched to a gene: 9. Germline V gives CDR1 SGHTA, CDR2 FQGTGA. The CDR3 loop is CASSFTSGASGEQFF. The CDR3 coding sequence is TGTGCCAGCAGCTTCACTAGCGGGGCCTCCGGAGAGCAGTTCTTC.

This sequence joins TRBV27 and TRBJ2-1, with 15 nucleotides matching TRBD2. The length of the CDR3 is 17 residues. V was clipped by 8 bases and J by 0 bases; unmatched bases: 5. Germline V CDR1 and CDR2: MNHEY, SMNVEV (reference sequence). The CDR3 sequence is CASLGLAGGGSYNEQFF. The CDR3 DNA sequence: TGTGCCAGCCTCGGACTAGCGGGAGGGGGCTCCTACAATGAGCAGTTCTTC.

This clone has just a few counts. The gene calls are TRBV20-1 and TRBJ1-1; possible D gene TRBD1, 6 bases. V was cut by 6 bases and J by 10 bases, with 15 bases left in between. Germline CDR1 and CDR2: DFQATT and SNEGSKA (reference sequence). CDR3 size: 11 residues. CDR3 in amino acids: CSATGTSRAFF. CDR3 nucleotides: TGCAGTGCCACCGGGACATCAAGAGCTTTCTTT.

The CDR3 DNA reads TGTGCCAGCACCACTAGCGGGCCCAACAATGAGCAGTTCTTC. Residues: CASTTSGPNNEQFF. The gene calls are TRBV6-6 and TRBJ2-1; 9 nucleotides match TRBD2. This CDR3 contains 14 residues. With V trimmed by 7 bases and J by 5 bases, 6 bases remained unmatched. The germline V gene encodes CDR1 MNHNY and CDR2 SVGAGI (reference sequence).